This T cell receptor beta chain was sequenced during a study of cytomegalovirus exposure and HLA in healthy donors. Study information: HLA-typed donors were the source of around 85 million unique TCRs held in an early data release.

The CDR3 runs to 15 residues. Germline V gene data show CDR1 as MNHEY and CDR2 as SVGAGI. V was pared by 0 bases and J by 1 base, with 9 bases between. Study findings and constraints: Presence/absence analyses took donor sequencing depth as roughly uniform. A list of about 180 TCR beta chains associated with cytomegalovirus was given.

Vbeta (60) and Jbeta (13) primers were used in the PCR. The method was immunoSEQ multiplex PCR; TCRdb's version includes in-frame clones alone and lacks a portion of them. The table lists some 140,000 clones, roughly 80% of them singletons, with about 1% in the top ten. This clone has more than one count but fewer than ten. Antigen specificity is unknown. Sequencing was performed on PBMCs. The TCR originated in a man aged 18 to 35 in good health and CMV-seronegative. J is TRBJ1-1 and V is TRBV6-5; maybe TRBD1 (6 bases). CDR3 coding DNA: TGTGCCAGCAGTTACTCTCAACAGGGGAACACTGAAGCTTTCTTT. Protein: CASSYSQQGNTEAFF.